A selection of T cell receptor beta chains follows, all from one sample in a study of CD8 T cells in ankylosing spondylitis. One entry per CDR3 protein results from TCRdb running MiXCR on the 5' RACE reads. The table shows more than 250,000 distinct CDR3 sequences, with 8% occurring only once. Source material: blood, either unsorted or a sorted T cell fraction (not recorded which). These receptor sequences come from a male donor with ankylosing spondylitis. Each CDR3 is given with its conserved first and last residue. A D gene is named only where the DNA matches it firmly. Expanded clones are given a class, and other clones once, few, many or no size at all.

>TRBD2|TRBJ2-1|TRBV6-5|NA
TGTGCCAGCAGTTACGTTAGCGGGATAGGGGCGACCTACAATGAGCAGTTCTTC
CASSYVSGIGATYNEQFF
>NA|TRBJ2-3|TRBV24-1|many
TGTGCCACCAGTGTGAAAGCTAGCACAGATACGCAGTATTTT
CATSVKASTDTQYF
>NA|TRBJ1-5|TRBV12-5|many
TGTGCTAGTGGTCTTGGGGGGTATTCGCCCAATCAGCCCCAGCATTTT
CASGLGGYSPNQPQHF
>NA|TRBJ1-2|TRBV5-6|few
TGTGCCAGCAGCTTGTTTGCGGTAACCAGGGGAAATGGCTACACCTTC
CASSLFAVTRGNGYTF
>TRBD1|TRBJ2-5|TRBV12-3/TRBV12-4|few
TGTGCCAGCAGTTTAAGGGGGCTCGGAGAGACCCAGTACTTC
CASSLRGLGETQYF
>NA|TRBJ2-7|TRBV5-6|many
TGTGCCAGCAGCTTCTGGCACGGAGACTACGAGCAGTACTTC
CASSFWHGDYEQYF
>TRBD1|TRBJ1-3|TRBV5-1|many
TGCGCCAGCAGCAACGACAGGGCAGACCGCTCTGGAAACACCATATATTTT
CASSNDRADRSGNTIYF
>NA|TRBJ1-4|TRBV5-6|many
TGTGCCAGCAGCCTAAATAACAGGTTCGGCGAAAAACTGTTTTTT
CASSLNNRFGEKLFF
>TRBD2|TRBJ2-3|TRBV7-2|NA
TGTGCCAGCAGCTTAGTGGGACTAGCGGCCACAGATACGCAGTATTTT
CASSLVGLAATDTQYF
>TRBD2|TRBJ2-2|TRBV7-2|many
TGTGCCAGCAGCTCCTTAGCGGGAGCGGGGGAGCTGTTTTTT
CASSSLAGAGELFF
>NA|TRBJ1-1|TRBV29-1|many
TGCAGCGCCTGGGCCGCTGAAGCTTTCTTT
CSAWAAEAFF
>TRBD1|TRBJ2-5|TRBV12-3/TRBV12-4|NA
TGTGCCAGCAGTCCAAGGACAGGGTACCAAGAGACCCAGTACTTC
CASSPRTGYQETQYF
>NA|TRBJ2-5|TRBV7-8|few
TGTGCCAGCAGCTTAGAACGGGCCATACAAGAGACCCAGTACTTC
CASSLERAIQETQYF
>TRBD2|TRBJ2-2|TRBV7-8|NA
TGTGCCAGCAGCTATCTTGGCCTAGCGGGAGGTTCCGGGGAGCTGTTTTTT
CASSYLGLAGGSGELFF
>NA|TRBJ2-2|TRBV4-1|few
TGCGCCAGCAGCCAGACCAGAATGAACACCGGGGAGCTGTTTTTT
CASSQTRMNTGELFF
>TRBD2|TRBJ2-1|TRBV12-3/TRBV12-4|NA
TGTGCCAGCAGGCTAAGCGGGAGCTCCTACAATGAGCAGTTCTTC
CASRLSGSSYNEQFF
>TRBD2|TRBJ2-1|TRBV7-2|NA
TGTGCCAGCAGCCTGACCAGCGGGGAAGCCTACAATGAGCAGTTCTTC
CASSLTSGEAYNEQFF
>TRBD2|TRBJ2-2|TRBV5-1|many
TGCGCCAGCAGCTTGGACGGGACTAGATCCGGGGAGCTGTTTTTT
CASSLDGTRSGELFF
>TRBD1|TRBJ1-5|TRBV7-2|many
TGTGCCAGCAGCTATGACAGGGGACCCGCCCGAAATCAGCCCCAGCATTTT
CASSYDRGPARNQPQHF
>TRBD1|TRBJ2-7|TRBV5-5|NA
TGTGCCAGCAGCTTGGCCTGGGACAGGGTCTACGAGCAGTACTTC
CASSLAWDRVYEQYF
>NA|TRBJ1-2|TRBV28|few
TGTGCCAGCAGTCCCTTACAGGGTGGCTACACCTTC
CASSPLQGGYTF
>TRBD2|TRBJ2-7|TRBV5-6|many
TGTGCCAGCAGCTTTTCCTCCCTAGCGGGAGACTACGAGCAGTACTTC
CASSFSSLAGDYEQYF
>NA|TRBJ1-6|TRBV12-3/TRBV12-4|few
TGTGCCAGCAGTTCGGGGTGGAGGGATAATTCACCCCTCCACTTT
CASSSGWRDNSPLHF
>NA|TRBJ1-4|TRBV7-2|NA
TGTGCCAGCAGCTCCCGGGGCCCGCCTAATGAAAAACTGTTTTTT
CASSSRGPPNEKLFF
>NA|TRBJ1-5|TRBV20-1|many
TGCAGTGCGAGGACAGCCAATCAGCCCCAGCATTTT
CSARTANQPQHF
>NA|TRBJ1-3|TRBV11-1|few
TGTGCCAGCAGCTTCGAGTACCAAACAGGATTTACTGGAAACACCATATATTTT
CASSFEYQTGFTGNTIYF
>NA|TRBJ2-1|TRBV6-2/TRBV6-3|many
TGTGCCAGCAGGGAGGACGGCGCCTCCTACAATGAGCAGTTCTTC
CASREDGASYNEQFF
>TRBD2|TRBJ2-1|TRBV24-1|NA
TGTGCCACCAGTGAACCACTAGCGTTTAACAATGAGCAGTTCTTC
CATSEPLAFNNEQFF
>NA|TRBJ1-5|TRBV20-1|NA
TGCAGTGCAGACTCCGGGACAAATAGCAATCAGCCCCAGCATTTT
CSADSGTNSNQPQHF
>TRBD2|TRBJ2-1|TRBV7-9|NA
TGTGCCAGCAGAGATAGCGGGAGGGCCAACAATGAGCAGTTCTTC
CASRDSGRANNEQFF
>NA|TRBJ2-7|TRBV28|many
TGTGCCAGCAGTCAATGGGGCAGTGGGGAGAGAGAGCAGTACTTC
CASSQWGSGEREQYF
>NA|TRBJ1-4|TRBV4-2|few
TGTGCCAGCAGCCAGACTCTGGGGAATAATGAAAAACTGTTTTTT
CASSQTLGNNEKLFF
>TRBD2|TRBJ2-7|TRBV11-2|many
TGTGCCAGCAGCTTCTCAGGGAGGGTTAGCGGGAGCCAAGGCGAGCAGTACTTC
CASSFSGRVSGSQGEQYF
>NA|TRBJ2-5|TRBV10-3|NA
TGTGCCACTTGGGGCCCAGGACCTAGCCAAGAGACCCAGTACTTC
CATWGPGPSQETQYF
>NA|TRBJ1-5|TRBV4-3|NA
TGCGCCAGCAGCCAAGACCGTACAGTCGACTATCAGCCCCAGCATTTT
CASSQDRTVDYQPQHF
>TRBD2|TRBJ2-1|TRBV20-1|NA
TGCAGTGCTCGACTAGCGGGAGGGCCCAGGGAGCAGTTCTTC
CSARLAGGPREQFF
>TRBD1|TRBJ1-2|TRBV10-3|few
TGTGCCATCAGTGACTGGGGGGACAGCAAGAATGTCTATGGCTACACCTTC
CAISDWGDSKNVYGYTF
>NA|TRBJ2-2|TRBV5-1|NA
TGCGCCAGCAGTAAGGAGCGCGTGAACACCGGGGAGCTGTTTTTT
CASSKERVNTGELFF
>NA|TRBJ2-1|TRBV5-1|many
TGCGCCAGCAGCTTGGTGAGGAGGATAGAGGGCAATGAGCAGTTCTTC
CASSLVRRIEGNEQFF
>NA|TRBJ2-2|TRBV15|many
TGTGCCACCAGCAAACGGAACACCGGGGAGCTGTTTTTT
CATSKRNTGELFF
>TRBD2|TRBJ2-2|TRBV11-2|few
TGTGCCAGCAGCCACGGACTAGCGGGAGTATTCGGGACCGGGGAGCTGTTTTTT
CASSHGLAGVFGTGELFF
>NA|TRBJ2-6|TRBV7-2|NA
TGTGCCAGCCGGCAATCTGGGGCCAACGTCCTGACTTTC
CASRQSGANVLTF
>TRBD2|TRBJ2-1|TRBV7-7|NA
TGTGCCAGCAGCCGTAGCGGGAGTGATTACAATGAGCAGTTCTTC
CASSRSGSDYNEQFF
>TRBD2|TRBJ2-2|TRBV4-3|NA
TGCGCCAGCAGCCAAGATGCCAGCGGGGGTTATACCGGGGAGCTGTTTTTT
CASSQDASGGYTGELFF
>NA|TRBJ2-3|TRBV7-2|NA
TGTGCCAGCAGCTCCTTTGCAGATACGCAGTATTTT
CASSSFADTQYF
>NA|TRBJ2-7|TRBV28|few
TGTGCCAGCAGTTTATCCGAAGTCAAGCAGTACTTC
CASSLSEVKQYF
>TRBD2|TRBJ2-7|TRBV4-3|few
TGCGCCAGCAGCCCTGTTCGGGCTAGCGGGAACTACGAGCAGTACTTC
CASSPVRASGNYEQYF
>NA|TRBJ2-2|TRBV18|few
TGTGCCAGCTCAGCACCCGGGGGAACCGGGGAGCTGTTTTTT
CASSAPGGTGELFF
>NA|TRBJ2-7|TRBV10-2|NA
TGCGCCAGCAACTCAGATACAAACTCCTACGAGCAGTACTTC
CASNSDTNSYEQYF
>NA|TRBJ2-3|TRBV20-1|NA
TGCAGTGCTAGAGTTTTTCCAGATACGCAGTATTTT
CSARVFPDTQYF
>NA|TRBJ1-4|TRBV2|many
TGTGCCAGCAGTGTGCGGGGGCAATCGGCTAATGAAAAACTGTTTTTT
CASSVRGQSANEKLFF
>NA|TRBJ1-3|TRBV5-6|many
TGTGCCAGCAGCTTGTCGATGGGGGGCTCTGGAAACACCATATATTTT
CASSLSMGGSGNTIYF